Given below is one T cell receptor (beta chain) in context. These data originate in a study of blood T cells in healthy people across ages. Study overall: Researchers report that template switching captured about one barcoded beta molecule per two T cells.

With a J-beta primer mix and a sample-barcoded 5' primer, a second PCR ran 7 to 11 cycles. TCRdb redid the calling of the 5' RACE reads with MiXCR, one entry per CDR3 protein. The sample yields fewer than 1.5 million distinct CDR3 sequences, roughly 40% seen once. The V gene end was trimmed by 5 bases and the J gene end by 4 bases; junction bases not matched to a gene: 8. Per germline, CDR1 SGHRS and CDR2 YFSETQ. There are 14 residues in the CDR3. The rearrangement joins TRBV5-1 to TRBJ1-1; 7 nucleotides match TRBD1. Material: blood. The sequence derives from a woman aged 18-30 years in good health. Here the CDR3 reads CASRAGQPTTEAFF. CDR3 in DNA: TGCGCCAGCAGAGCGGGACAGCCTACCACTGAAGCTTTCTTT.